This T cell receptor beta chain was documented in a study of response to subunit inactivated influenza vaccine. V lost 7 bases to trimming and J lost 3 bases; unmatched junction nucleotides: 7. Germline V CDR1 and CDR2: SEHNR, FQNEAQ (reference sequence). The CDR3 has 14 residues. From the RT-PCR reads, TCRdb called clonotypes with MiXCR, one entry per CDR3 protein. The repertoire consists of hundreds of thousands of distinct CDR3 sequences, with about 11% occurring once and the leading ten covering approximately 11%. The same data also contributed to another study, on T cells expressing NK-cell markers. That work contributes: A 5'RACE template switching approach incorporating UMIs was used to make TCR beta cDNA. Seven donors tested HCMV-seropositive and one tested seronegative among the eight sequenced. Several of the donors also had these clonotypes leading their CD3+CD56-NKG2C+ fraction.

The source was PBMCs from blood, collected on the day of vaccination. The TCR originated in a man between 45 and 60 years old who received an inactivated influenza vaccine. This chain joins TRBV7-9 and TRBJ1-2, with 8 bases aligning to TRBD1. The DNA for the CDR3 is TGTGCCAGCAAGAGACAGGGGAAAGACTATGGCTACACCTTC. Translated: CASKRQGKDYGYTF. Together with reference TRBV7-9 and TRBJ1-2, the CDR3 gives the full variable domain: DTGVSQNPRHKITKRGQNVTFRCDPISEHNRLYWYRQTLGQGPEFLTYFQNEAQLEKSRLLSDRFSAERPKGSFSTLEIQRTEQGDSAMYLCASKRQGKDYGYTFGSGTRLTVV.